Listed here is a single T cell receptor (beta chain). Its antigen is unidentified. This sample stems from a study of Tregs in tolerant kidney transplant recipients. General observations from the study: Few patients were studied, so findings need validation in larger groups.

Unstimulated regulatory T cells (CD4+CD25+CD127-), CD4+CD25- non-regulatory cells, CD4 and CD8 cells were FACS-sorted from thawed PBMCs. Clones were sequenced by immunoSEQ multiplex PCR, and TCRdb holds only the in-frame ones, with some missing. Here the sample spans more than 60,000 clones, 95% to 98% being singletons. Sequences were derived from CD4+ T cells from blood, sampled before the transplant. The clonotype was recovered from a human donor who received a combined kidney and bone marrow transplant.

The CDR3 reads CSVRWSSYNEQFF. CDR3 nucleotides: TGCAGCGTGAGGTGGAGCTCCTACAATGAGCAGTTCTTC. This chain joins TRBV29-1 and TRBJ2-1; D ambiguous. Germline V gives CDR1 SQVTM, CDR2 ANQGSEA. V was clipped by 6 bases and J by 0 bases, with 9 bases between them. The CDR3 length is 13 residues.